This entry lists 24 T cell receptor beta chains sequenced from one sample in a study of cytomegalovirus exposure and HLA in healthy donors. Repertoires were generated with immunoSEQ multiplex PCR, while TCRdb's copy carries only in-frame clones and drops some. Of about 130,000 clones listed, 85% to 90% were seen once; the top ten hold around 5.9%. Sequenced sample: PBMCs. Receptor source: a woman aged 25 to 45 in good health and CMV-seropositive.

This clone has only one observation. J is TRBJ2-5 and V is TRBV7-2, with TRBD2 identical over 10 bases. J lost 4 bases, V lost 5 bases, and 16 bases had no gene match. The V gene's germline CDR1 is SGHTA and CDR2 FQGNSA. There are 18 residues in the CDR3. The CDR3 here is CASSPDLVAGGRPETQYF. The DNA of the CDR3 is TGTGCCAGCAGCCCCGATCTGGTAGCGGGGGGCCGCCCAGAGACCCAGTACTTC. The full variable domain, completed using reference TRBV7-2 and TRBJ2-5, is GAGVSQSPSNKVTEKGKDVELRCDPISGHTALYWYRQSLGQGLEFLIYFQGNSAPDKSGLPSDRFSAERTGGSVSTLTIQRTQQEDSAVYLCASSPDLVAGGRPETQYFGPGTRLLVL.

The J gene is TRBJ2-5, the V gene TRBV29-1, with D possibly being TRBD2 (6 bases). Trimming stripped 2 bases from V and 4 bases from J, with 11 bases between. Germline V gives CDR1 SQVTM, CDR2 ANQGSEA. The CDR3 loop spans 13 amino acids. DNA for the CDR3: TGCAGCGTTGAAAGAGGGAGGCGAGAGACCCAGTACTTC. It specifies CSVERGRRETQYF.

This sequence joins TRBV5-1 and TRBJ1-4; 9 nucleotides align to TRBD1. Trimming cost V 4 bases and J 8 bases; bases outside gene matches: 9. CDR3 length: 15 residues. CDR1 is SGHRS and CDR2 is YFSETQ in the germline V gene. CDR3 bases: TGCGCCAGCAGCGCCACCGGGACAGGGCGAGAAAAACTGTTTTTT. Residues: CASSATGTGREKLFF.

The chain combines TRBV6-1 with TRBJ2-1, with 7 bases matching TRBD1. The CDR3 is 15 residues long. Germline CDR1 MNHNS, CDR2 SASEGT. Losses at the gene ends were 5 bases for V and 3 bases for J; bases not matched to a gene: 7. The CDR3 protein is CASSTGQVVYNEQFF. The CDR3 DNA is TGTGCCAGCAGTACCGGACAGGTGGTCTACAATGAGCAGTTCTTC.

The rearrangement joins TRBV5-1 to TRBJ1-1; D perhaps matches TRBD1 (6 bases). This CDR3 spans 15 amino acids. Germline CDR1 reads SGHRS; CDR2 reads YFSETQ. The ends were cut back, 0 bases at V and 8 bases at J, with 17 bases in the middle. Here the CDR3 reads CASSLALVGGEEAFF. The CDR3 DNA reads TGCGCCAGCAGCTTGGCCCTAGTAGGGGGGGAGGAAGCTTTCTTT.

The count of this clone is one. Here the CDR3 DNA reads TGCGCCAGCAGCTTGGAGGGGTCAGATACGCAGTATTTT. This translates into CASSLEGSDTQYF. This chain connects TRBV5-1 to TRBJ2-3; D is perhaps TRBD1 (5 bases). The length of the CDR3 is 13 residues. Germline CDR1 reads SGHRS; CDR2 reads YFSETQ. V was trimmed by 0 bases and J by 4 bases, leaving 6 bases between them.

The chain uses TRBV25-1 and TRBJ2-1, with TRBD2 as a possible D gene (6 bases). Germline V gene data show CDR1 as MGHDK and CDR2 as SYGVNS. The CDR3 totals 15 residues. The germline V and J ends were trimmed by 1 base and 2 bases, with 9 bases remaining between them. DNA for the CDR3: TGTGCCAGCAGTGAATTGGGGACTCCCTACAATGAGCAGTTCTTC. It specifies CASSELGTPYNEQFF.

CDR3 in amino acids: CASSERGYAGELFF. The CDR3 DNA is TGTGCCAGCAGTGAAAGGGGGTACGCCGGGGAGCTGTTTTTT. The V call is TRBV6-1, the J call TRBJ2-2; D is possibly TRBD1 (6 bases). The V end was cut by 2 bases, the J end by 6 bases, with 10 bases between. This CDR3 is 14 amino acids long. Germline V CDR1 and CDR2: MNHNS, SASEGT.

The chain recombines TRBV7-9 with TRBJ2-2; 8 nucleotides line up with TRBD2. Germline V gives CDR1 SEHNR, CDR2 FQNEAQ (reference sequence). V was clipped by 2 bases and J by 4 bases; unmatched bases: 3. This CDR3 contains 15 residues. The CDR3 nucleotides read TGTGCCAGCAGCTTACTAAGCGGGAGCACCGGGGAGCTGTTTTTT. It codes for CASSLLSGSTGELFF.

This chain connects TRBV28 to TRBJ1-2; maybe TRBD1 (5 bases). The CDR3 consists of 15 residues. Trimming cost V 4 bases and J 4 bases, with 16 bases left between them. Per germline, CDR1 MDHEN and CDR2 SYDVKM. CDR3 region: CASSYAGGGVYGYTF. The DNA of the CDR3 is TGTGCCAGCAGTTACGCCGGTGGAGGGGTCTATGGCTACACCTTC.

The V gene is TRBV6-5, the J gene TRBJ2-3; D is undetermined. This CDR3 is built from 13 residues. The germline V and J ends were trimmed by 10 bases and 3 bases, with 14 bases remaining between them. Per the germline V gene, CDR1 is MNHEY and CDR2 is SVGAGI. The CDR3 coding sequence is TGTGCCACTTCCATTCCTAGTACAGATACGCAGTATTTT. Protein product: CATSIPSTDTQYF.

The CDR3: CAGIRDRGDNEQFF. CDR3 bases: TGTGCCGGGATTCGGGACAGGGGAGACAATGAGCAGTTCTTC. The rearrangement joins TRBV2 to TRBJ2-1; 10 nucleotides agree with TRBD1. Unmatched junction bases numbered 9, after V lost 11 bases and J lost 5 bases. The CDR3 is 14 amino acids. In germline, CDR1 is SNHLY, CDR2 FYNNEI.

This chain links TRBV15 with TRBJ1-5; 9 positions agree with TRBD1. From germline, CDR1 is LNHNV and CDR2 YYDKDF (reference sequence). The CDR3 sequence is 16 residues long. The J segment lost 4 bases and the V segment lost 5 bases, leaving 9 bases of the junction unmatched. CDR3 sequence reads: CATSGVGQGMNQPQHF. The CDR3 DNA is TGTGCCACCAGCGGTGTCGGACAGGGGATGAATCAGCCCCAGCATTTT.

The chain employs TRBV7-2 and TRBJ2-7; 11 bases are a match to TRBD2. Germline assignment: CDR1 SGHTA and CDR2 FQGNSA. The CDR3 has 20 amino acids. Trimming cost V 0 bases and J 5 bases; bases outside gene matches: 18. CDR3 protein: CASSLAFLAGGPPRLDEQYF. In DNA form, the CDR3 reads TGTGCCAGCAGCTTAGCCTTTCTAGCGGGGGGCCCTCCCCGCCTCGACGAGCAGTACTTC.

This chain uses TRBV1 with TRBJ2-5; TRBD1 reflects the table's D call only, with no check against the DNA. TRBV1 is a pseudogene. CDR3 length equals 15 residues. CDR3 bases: TGCACCAGCAGCCAACTGCAGGGGCCCCAAGAGACCCAGTACTTC. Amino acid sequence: CTSSQLQGPQETQYF.

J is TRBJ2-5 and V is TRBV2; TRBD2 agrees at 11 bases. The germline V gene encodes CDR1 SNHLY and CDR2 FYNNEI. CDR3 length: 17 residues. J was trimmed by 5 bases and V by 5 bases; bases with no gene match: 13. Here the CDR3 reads CASSTPIPTSGKETQYF. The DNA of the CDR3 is TGTGCCAGCAGTACCCCGATCCCGACTAGCGGGAAGGAGACCCAGTACTTC. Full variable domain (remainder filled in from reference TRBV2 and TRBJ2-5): EPEVTQTPSHQVTQMGQEVILRCVPISNHLYFYWYRQILGQKVEFLVSFYNNEISEKSEIFDDQFSVERPDGSNFTLKIRSTKLEDSAMYFCASSTPIPTSGKETQYFGPGTRLLVL.

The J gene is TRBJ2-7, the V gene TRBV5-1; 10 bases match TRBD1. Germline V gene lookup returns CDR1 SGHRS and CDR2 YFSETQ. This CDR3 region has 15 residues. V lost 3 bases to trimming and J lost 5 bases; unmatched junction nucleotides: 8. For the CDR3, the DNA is TGCGCCAGCAGCTGGCTTGGGACAGGGGTCCACGAGCAGTACTTC. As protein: CASSWLGTGVHEQYF. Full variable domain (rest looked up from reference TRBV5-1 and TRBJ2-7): KAGVTQTPRYLIKTRGQQVTLSCSPISGHRSVSWYQQTPGQGLQFLFEYFSETQRNKGNFPGRFSGRQFSNSRSEMNVSTLELGDSALYLCASSWLGTGVHEQYFGPGTRLTVT.

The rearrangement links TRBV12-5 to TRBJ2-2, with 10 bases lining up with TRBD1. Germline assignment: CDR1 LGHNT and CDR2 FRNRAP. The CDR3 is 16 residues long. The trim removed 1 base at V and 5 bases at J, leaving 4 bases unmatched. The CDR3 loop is CASGLGPGQGTGELFF. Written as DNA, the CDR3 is TGTGCTAGTGGTTTGGGGCCGGGACAGGGGACCGGGGAGCTGTTTTTT.

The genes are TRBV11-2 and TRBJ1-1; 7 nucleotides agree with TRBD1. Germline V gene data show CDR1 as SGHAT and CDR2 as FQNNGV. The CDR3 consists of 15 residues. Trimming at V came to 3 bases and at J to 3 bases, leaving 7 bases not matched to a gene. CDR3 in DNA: TGTGCCAGCAGCTTTATTGCTACAGGGGACACTGAAGCTTTCTTT. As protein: CASSFIATGDTEAFF.

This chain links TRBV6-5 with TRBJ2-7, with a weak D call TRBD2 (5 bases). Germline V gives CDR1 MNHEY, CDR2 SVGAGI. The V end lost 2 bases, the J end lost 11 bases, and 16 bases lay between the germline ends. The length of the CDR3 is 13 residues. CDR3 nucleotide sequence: TGTGCCAGCAGTTACGAACTAGGCCGCCGAGAGTACTTC. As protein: CASSYELGRREYF.

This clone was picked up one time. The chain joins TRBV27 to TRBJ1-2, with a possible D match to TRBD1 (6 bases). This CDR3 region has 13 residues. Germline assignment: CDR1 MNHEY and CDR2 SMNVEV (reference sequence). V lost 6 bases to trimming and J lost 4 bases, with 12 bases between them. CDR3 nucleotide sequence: TGTGCCAGCAGACCAGGGGTTTCCTATGGCTACACCTTC. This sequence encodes CASRPGVSYGYTF.

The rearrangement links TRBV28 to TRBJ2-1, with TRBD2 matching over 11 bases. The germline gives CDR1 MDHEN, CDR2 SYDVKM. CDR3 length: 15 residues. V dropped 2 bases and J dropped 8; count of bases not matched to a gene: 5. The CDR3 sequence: CASSLILAGVDEQFF. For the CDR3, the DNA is TGTGCCAGCAGTTTAATACTAGCGGGGGTGGATGAGCAGTTCTTC. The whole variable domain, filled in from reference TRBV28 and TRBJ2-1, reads DVKVTQSSRYLVKRTGEKVFLECVQDMDHENMFWYRQDPGLGLRLIYFSYDVKMKEKGDIPEGYSVSREKKERFSLILESASTNQTSMYLCASSLILAGVDEQFFGPGTRLTVL.

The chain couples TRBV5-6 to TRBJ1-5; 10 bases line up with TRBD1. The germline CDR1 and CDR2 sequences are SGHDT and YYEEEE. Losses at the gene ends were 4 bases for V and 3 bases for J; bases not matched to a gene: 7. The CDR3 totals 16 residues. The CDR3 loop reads CASSIPTGGVNQPQHF. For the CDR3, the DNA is TGTGCCAGCAGCATCCCGACAGGGGGCGTCAATCAGCCCCAGCATTTT.

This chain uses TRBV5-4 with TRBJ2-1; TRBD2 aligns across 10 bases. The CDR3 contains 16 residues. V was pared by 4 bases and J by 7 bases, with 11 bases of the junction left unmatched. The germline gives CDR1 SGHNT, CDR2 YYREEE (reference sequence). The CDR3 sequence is CASSTRLAGLGNEQFF. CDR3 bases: TGTGCCAGCAGCACAAGACTAGCGGGCTTGGGAAATGAGCAGTTCTTC.